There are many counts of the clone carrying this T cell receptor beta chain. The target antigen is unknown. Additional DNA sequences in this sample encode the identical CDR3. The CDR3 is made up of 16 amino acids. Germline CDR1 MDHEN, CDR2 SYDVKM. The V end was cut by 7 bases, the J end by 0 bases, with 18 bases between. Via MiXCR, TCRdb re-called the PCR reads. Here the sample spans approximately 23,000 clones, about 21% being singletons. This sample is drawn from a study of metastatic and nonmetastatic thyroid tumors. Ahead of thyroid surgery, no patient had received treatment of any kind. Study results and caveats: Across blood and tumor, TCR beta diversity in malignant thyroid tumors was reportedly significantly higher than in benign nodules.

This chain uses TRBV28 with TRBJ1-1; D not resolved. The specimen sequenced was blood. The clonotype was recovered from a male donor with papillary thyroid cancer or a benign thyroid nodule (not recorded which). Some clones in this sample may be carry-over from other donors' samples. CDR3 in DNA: TGTGCCAGCATTCCCCGGGGAGTTGGCTTGAACACTGAAGCTTTCTTT. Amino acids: CASIPRGVGLNTEAFF.